The 20 T cell receptor beta chains below come from one sample, sequenced in a study of shared clonotypes between healthy human individuals. Measured with immunoSEQ multiplex PCR; TCRdb has only the in-frame clones, and not every one. This sample yields about 680,000 clones, of which about 80% are seen a single time; 1.5% to 2% belongs to the top ten. Sequencing input: memory CD4+ T cells sorted from blood. Noted subset: CD45RA-negative fraction. The receptor source for this set is a woman younger than 45 in good health.

The DNA of the CDR3 is TGTGCCAGCAGTTTCTCCTCCCGGGACAACTCCTACGAGCAGTACTTC. Amino acid sequence: CASSFSSRDNSYEQYF. The J gene is TRBJ2-7, the V gene TRBV28, with D possibly matching TRBD1 (6 bases). Deletions cut 3 bases from V and 0 bases from J, with 15 bases between. Germline V gene data show CDR1 as MDHEN and CDR2 as SYDVKM. The CDR3 consists of 16 residues.

To note about this clone: This same CDR3 is encoded by further DNA sequences in the sample. CDR3 sequence reads: CASSLDRGYEQYF. DNA for the CDR3: TGTGCCAGCAGTTTGGACAGGGGCTACGAGCAGTACTTC. The J gene is TRBJ2-7, the V gene TRBV28; TRBD1 matches at 9 bases. The CDR3 has 13 amino acids. V gave up 3 bases and J gave up 3 bases; unmatched junction bases: 0. Germline values: CDR1 MDHEN, CDR2 SYDVKM.

The rearrangement uses TRBV28 and TRBJ2-2, with 12 bases aligning to TRBD1. V shed 6 bases and J 4 bases; nucleotides not matched to a gene: 0. The germline V gene has CDR1 MDHEN and CDR2 SYDVKM. This CDR3 spans 14 amino acids. The CDR3 DNA sequence: TGTGCCAGCAGGGGACAGGGGGCCACCGGGGAGCTGTTTTTT. Protein: CASRGQGATGELFF.

This clone was counted once. J is TRBJ2-7 and V is TRBV18; the match to TRBD1 covers 9 bases. Trimming removed 4 bases from V and 5 bases from J; junction bases left unmatched: 9. Germline V lookup: CDR1 KGHSH, CDR2 LQKENI. The CDR3 is made up of 15 amino acids. CDR3 loop: CASSHTGTGYHEQYF. CDR3 bases: TGTGCCAGCTCACATACCGGGACAGGGTACCACGAGCAGTACTTC.

The chain is built from TRBV28 and TRBJ2-7; D may be TRBD1 (5 bases). Per the germline V gene, CDR1 is MDHEN and CDR2 is SYDVKM. The ends were cut back, 5 bases at V and 4 bases at J, with 15 bases in the middle. The CDR3 consists of 14 residues. The CDR3 region has the DNA TGTGCCAGCAGTCGTAATGGGGCCCTTTACGAGCAGTACTTC. Residues: CASSRNGALYEQYF.

The chain couples TRBV4-1 to TRBJ2-7, with a possible D match to TRBD1 (6 bases). The CDR3 contains 16 residues. Germline-derived CDR1 and CDR2 are MGHRA and YSYEKL. V lost 2 bases and J lost 5, with 19 bases in between. CDR3 DNA sequence: TGCGCCAGCAGCCAACTCCCCGGCTCAGGGGTCCACGAGCAGTACTTC. It yields the protein CASSQLPGSGVHEQYF.

The CDR3 loop is CASSLVASGGAEQYF. CDR3 bases: TGTGCCAGCAGCTTAGTCGCCAGCGGGGGGGCCGAGCAGTATTTT. This chain links TRBV7-9 with TRBJ2-3; 10 bases match TRBD2. V lost 1 base and J lost 11; bases outside the gene matches: 9. The CDR3 covers 15 residues. Per the germline V gene, CDR1 is SEHNR and CDR2 is FQNEAQ (reference sequence).

V usage is TRBV19 and J usage is TRBJ2-1; weak D call: TRBD1 (6 bases). Trimming stripped 5 bases from V and 0 bases from J, with 11 bases between. The germline CDR1 and CDR2 sequences are LNHDA and SQIVND (reference sequence). The CDR3 runs 15 residues. The CDR3 DNA is TGTGCCAGTAGTCAGGGGTCGGGCTCCTACAATGAGCAGTTCTTC. Amino acid sequence: CASSQGSGSYNEQFF. Drawing the rest from reference TRBV19 and TRBJ2-1, the complete variable domain is DGGITQSPKYLFRKEGQNVTLSCEQNLNHDAMYWYRQDPGQGLRLIYYSQIVNDFQKGDIAEGYSVSREKKESFPLTVTSAQKNPTAFYLCASSQGSGSYNEQFFGPGTRLTVL.

V gene TRBV7-6 combines with J gene TRBJ2-4; TRBD1 is a possible D gene (5 bases). The germline CDR1 and CDR2 sequences are SGHVS and FNYEAQ. V was pared by 2 bases and J by 8 bases, with 16 bases between. The CDR3 length is 15 residues. CDR3 sequence (DNA): TGTGCCAGCAGCTTAAAGCACACTCAAGGGGACATTCAGTACTTC. This codes for CASSLKHTQGDIQYF. Filled out from reference TRBV7-6 and TRBJ2-4, the complete variable domain reads GAGVSQSPRYKVTKRGQDVALRCDPISGHVSLYWYRQALGQGPEFLTYFNYEAQQDKSGLPNDRFSAERPEGSISTLTIQRTEQRDSAMYRCASSLKHTQGDIQYFGAGTRLSVL.

The chain has TRBV7-2 and TRBJ2-1, with TRBD2 matching 9 bases. CDR1 SGHTA and CDR2 FQGNSA come from the germline V gene. V dropped 1 base and J dropped 8; count of bases not matched to a gene: 6. The CDR3 totals 15 residues. CDR3 region: CASSLVAGGRDEQFF. CDR3 coding DNA: TGTGCCAGCAGCTTAGTCGCGGGAGGGCGTGATGAGCAGTTCTTC.

This clone appeared a single time. V and J are TRBV6-1 and TRBJ1-5, with 10 bases aligning to TRBD1. The CDR3 spans 14 residues. Germline-derived CDR1 and CDR2 are MNHNS and SASEGT. The J segment lost 6 bases and the V segment lost 6 bases, leaving 5 bases of the junction unmatched. The CDR3 region has the DNA TGTGCCAGCAGCCGGGACAGGGGTATTCAGCCCCAGCATTTT. It yields the protein CASSRDRGIQPQHF.

The chain uses TRBV25-1 and TRBJ1-5, with D hard to call. CDR1 MGHDK and CDR2 SYGVNS come from the germline V gene. Trimming took 4 bases from V and 4 from J, leaving 11 bases between them. This CDR3 contains 14 residues. In nucleotides, the CDR3 is TGTGCCAGCAGTGGGCGGGCCGGGAATCAGCCCCAGCATTTT. This sequence encodes CASSGRAGNQPQHF.

The genes are TRBV29-1 and TRBJ2-1; 7 nucleotides align to TRBD2. The V gene's germline CDR1 is SQVTM and CDR2 ANQGSEA. CDR3 length: 12 residues. Trimming at V came to 8 bases and at J to 10 bases, leaving 11 bases not matched to a gene. The CDR3 coding sequence is TGCAGCCCCCGGGGGGATGGCGGGGAGCAGTTCTTC. This sequence encodes CSPRGDGGEQFF.

The chain is built from TRBV9 and TRBJ2-1, with D possibly TRBD2 on 6 matching bases. The CDR3 has 13 amino acids. V was cut by 3 bases and J by 9 bases, with 13 bases left in between. Germline V CDR1 and CDR2: SGDLS, YYNGEE. The CDR3 sequence is CASSAGGASEQFF. DNA for the CDR3: TGTGCCAGCAGCGCCGGAGGGGCTAGTGAGCAGTTCTTC.

This clone has only one observation. The rearrangement links TRBV28 to TRBJ2-7; D gene ambiguous. Germline loops: CDR1 MDHEN, CDR2 SYDVKM. V was trimmed by 2 bases and J by 3 bases, leaving 5 bases between them. This CDR3 is 12 amino acids long. The CDR3, as DNA: TGTGCCAGCAGTTTAGATCTCTACGAGCAGTACTTC. Its protein is CASSLDLYEQYF.

J is TRBJ2-5 and V is TRBV19; D not resolved. The CDR3 runs to 13 residues. CDR1 is LNHDA and CDR2 is SQIVND in the germline V gene (reference sequence). V lost 5 bases and J lost 3, with 10 bases in between. Written as DNA, the CDR3 is TGTGCCAGTAGTCTCGATCGAGAAGAGACCCAGTACTTC. Translation gives CASSLDREETQYF.

This clone was found once. J is TRBJ2-7 and V is TRBV13; D could derive from TRBD1 or TRBD2 (5 bases each). Per germline, CDR1 PRHDT and CDR2 FYEKMQ (reference sequence). The length of the CDR3 is 17 residues. Trimming cost V 4 bases and J 2 bases, with 21 bases left between them. Here the CDR3 reads CASSSGGGKVPPYEQYF. For the CDR3, the DNA is TGTGCCAGCAGCTCCGGTGGGGGTAAGGTCCCCCCCTACGAGCAGTACTTC.

This sequence joins TRBV28 and TRBJ2-3; the D is unclear. The CDR3 runs 11 residues. Germline CDR1 and CDR2: MDHEN and SYDVKM. The germline V and J ends were trimmed by 5 bases and 3 bases, with 3 bases remaining between them. Written as DNA, the CDR3 is TGTGCCAGCAGTAGGACAGATACGCAGTATTTT. Residues: CASSRTDTQYF.

CDR3 coding DNA: TGTGCCAGCAGTTTTTGGGGGCGGAACACTGAAGCTTTCTTT. It specifies CASSFWGRNTEAFF. The genes are TRBV27 and TRBJ1-1, with D possibly matching TRBD1 (6 bases). V gave up 3 bases and J gave up 1 base, with 9 bases separating them. Germline assignment: CDR1 MNHEY and CDR2 SMNVEV (reference sequence). The CDR3 contains 14 residues.

Remarks on this clone: A read error likely explains this, since a far larger clone differs by one base. V gene TRBV11-2 combines with J gene TRBJ2-7; no reliable D call. The CDR3 totals 12 residues. Trimming took 4 bases from V and 0 from J, leaving 4 bases between them. Germline loops: CDR1 SGHAT, CDR2 FQNNGV. CDR3 sequence: CASSSSSYEQYF. For the CDR3, the DNA is TGTGCCAGCAGCTCGAGCTCCTACGAGCAGTACTTC. Full variable domain (rest looked up from reference TRBV11-2 and TRBJ2-7): EAGVAQSPRYKIIEKRQSVAFWCNPISGHATLYWYQQILGQGPKLLIQFQNNGVVDDSQLPKDRFSAERLKGVDSTLKIQPAKLEDSAVYLCASSSSSYEQYFGPGTRLTVT.